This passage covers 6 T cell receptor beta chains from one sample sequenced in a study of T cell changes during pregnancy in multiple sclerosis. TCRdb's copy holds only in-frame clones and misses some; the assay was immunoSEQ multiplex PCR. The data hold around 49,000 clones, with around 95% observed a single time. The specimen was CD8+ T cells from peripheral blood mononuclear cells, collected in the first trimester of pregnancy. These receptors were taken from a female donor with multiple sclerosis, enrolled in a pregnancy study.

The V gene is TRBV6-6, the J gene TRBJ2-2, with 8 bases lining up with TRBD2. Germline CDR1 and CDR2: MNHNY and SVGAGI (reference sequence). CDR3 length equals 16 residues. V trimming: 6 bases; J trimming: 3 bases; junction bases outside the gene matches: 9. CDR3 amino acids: CASRGGLASYTGELFF. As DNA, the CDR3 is TGTGCCAGCAGAGGAGGACTAGCAAGTTACACCGGGGAGCTGTTTTTT.

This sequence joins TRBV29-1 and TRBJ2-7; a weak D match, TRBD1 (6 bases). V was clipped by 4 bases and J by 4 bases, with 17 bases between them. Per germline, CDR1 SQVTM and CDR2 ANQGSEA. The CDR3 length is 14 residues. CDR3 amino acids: CSVGGESQGYEQYF. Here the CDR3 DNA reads TGCAGCGTTGGTGGGGAGTCCCAGGGGTACGAGCAGTACTTC.

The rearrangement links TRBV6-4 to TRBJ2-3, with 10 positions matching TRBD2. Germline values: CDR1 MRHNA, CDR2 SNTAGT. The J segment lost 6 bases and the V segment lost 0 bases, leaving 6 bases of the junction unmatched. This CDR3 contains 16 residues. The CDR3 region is CASSDSASGGSDTQYF. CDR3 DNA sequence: TGTGCCAGCAGTGACTCGGCTAGCGGGGGAAGCGATACGCAGTATTTT.

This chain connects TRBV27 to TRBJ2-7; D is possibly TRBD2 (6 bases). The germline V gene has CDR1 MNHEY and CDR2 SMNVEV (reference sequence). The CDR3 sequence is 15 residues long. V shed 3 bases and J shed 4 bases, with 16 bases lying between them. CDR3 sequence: CASSFGGGESYEQYF. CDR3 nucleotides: TGTGCCAGCAGTTTTGGAGGAGGGGAGTCGTACGAGCAGTACTTC.

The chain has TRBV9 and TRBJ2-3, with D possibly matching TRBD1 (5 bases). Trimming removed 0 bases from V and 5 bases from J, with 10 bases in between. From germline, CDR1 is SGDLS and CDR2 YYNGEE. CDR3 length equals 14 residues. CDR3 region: CASSVVVGEDTQYF. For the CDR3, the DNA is TGTGCCAGCAGCGTAGTCGTAGGGGAAGATACGCAGTATTTT.

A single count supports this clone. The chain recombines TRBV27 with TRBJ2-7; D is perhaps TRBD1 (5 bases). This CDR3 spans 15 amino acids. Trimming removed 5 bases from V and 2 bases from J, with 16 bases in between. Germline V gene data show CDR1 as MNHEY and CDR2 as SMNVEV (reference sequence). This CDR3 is CASSPLRQRAYEQYF. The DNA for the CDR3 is TGTGCCAGCAGTCCCCTCAGACAGCGAGCCTACGAGCAGTACTTC.